These T cell receptor beta chains were read from a single sample in a study of siplizumab effects on memory and regulatory T cells. TCRdb keeps only in-frame clones here, not all; method: immunoSEQ multiplex PCR. This sample has roughly 68,000 clones; 83% occur once, and the top ten carry 3.5% to 4%. The source material was memory CD4+ T cells sorted from blood. Source of these receptors: a human donor in good health. CDR3s include the opening cysteine and the closing phenylalanine or tryptophan. D genes are given only for firm matches. Only part of the rows carry a size: once, few, many, or a class if the clone is expanded.

CDR3aa: CATEDRTNYGYTF
CDR3nt: TGTGCCACGGAAGACAGGACTAACTATGGCTACACCTTC
abundance: few
d_gene: NA
v_gene: TRBV10-3
j_gene: TRBJ1-2

CDR3aa: CASSYFGGATEKLFF
CDR3nt: TGTGCCAGCAGTTACTTCGGGGGAGCTACTGAAAAACTGTTTTTT
abundance: NA
d_gene: NA
v_gene: TRBV6-6
j_gene: TRBJ1-4

CDR3aa: CASHHNLYNEQFF
CDR3nt: TGTGCCAGCCACCACAACCTATACAATGAGCAGTTCTTC
abundance: NA
d_gene: NA
v_gene: TRBV25-1
j_gene: TRBJ2-1

CDR3aa: CAWSVTPQRAEAFF
CDR3nt: TGTGCCTGGAGTGTAACCCCTCAGCGGGCTGAAGCTTTCTTT
abundance: medium-sized
d_gene: NA
v_gene: TRBV30
j_gene: TRBJ1-1

CDR3aa: CASSDRMGADTQYF
CDR3nt: TGTGCCAGCAGTGACCGGATGGGCGCAGATACGCAGTATTTT
abundance: NA
d_gene: NA
v_gene: TRBV6-1
j_gene: TRBJ2-3

CDR3aa: CASSSPGQGYGYTF
CDR3nt: TGTGCCAGCAGCTCACCCGGACAGGGGTACGGCTACACCTTC
abundance: NA
d_gene: TRBD1
v_gene: TRBV7-9
j_gene: TRBJ1-2

CDR3aa: CASSFARGYNSPLHF
CDR3nt: TGTGCCAGCAGTTTCGCTCGGGGTTATAATTCACCCCTCCACTTT
abundance: once
d_gene: NA
v_gene: TRBV28
j_gene: TRBJ1-6

CDR3aa: CASSEATGTQYF
CDR3nt: TGTGCCAGCAGTGAAGCGACGGGTACCCAGTACTTC
abundance: NA
d_gene: NA
v_gene: TRBV6-1
j_gene: TRBJ2-5

CDR3aa: CASSLAEYTNEKLFF
CDR3nt: TGTGCCAGCAGCTTAGCTGAATATACTAATGAAAAACTGTTTTTT
abundance: NA
d_gene: NA
v_gene: TRBV7-9
j_gene: TRBJ1-4

CDR3aa: CASSLGQLNTGELFF
CDR3nt: TGTGCCAGCAGCTTGGGACAACTAAACACCGGGGAGCTGTTTTTT
abundance: NA
d_gene: NA
v_gene: TRBV5-6
j_gene: TRBJ2-2

CDR3aa: CASSVIGTGELFF
CDR3nt: TGCGCCAGCAGCGTAATAGGCACCGGGGAGCTGTTTTTT
abundance: NA
d_gene: NA
v_gene: TRBV5-1
j_gene: TRBJ2-2

CDR3aa: CATSRDPGAGGSLYGYTF
CDR3nt: TGTGCCACCAGCAGAGATCCGGGGGCAGGGGGAAGTCTATATGGCTACACCTTC
abundance: NA
d_gene: TRBD1
v_gene: TRBV15
j_gene: TRBJ1-2

CDR3aa: CASSVDPGLAGANEQFF
CDR3nt: TGTGCCAGCAGCGTAGATCCGGGACTAGCGGGAGCCAATGAGCAGTTCTTC
abundance: NA
d_gene: TRBD2
v_gene: TRBV9
j_gene: TRBJ2-1

CDR3aa: CASSIGQGGTIGETQYF
CDR3nt: TGTGCCAGTAGTATTGGACAGGGTGGGACTATTGGGGAGACCCAGTACTTC
abundance: NA
d_gene: NA
v_gene: TRBV19
j_gene: TRBJ2-5

CDR3aa: CASSQDWGQPQHF
CDR3nt: TGCGCCAGCAGCCAAGATTGGGGTCAGCCCCAGCATTTT
abundance: NA
d_gene: NA
v_gene: TRBV4-1
j_gene: TRBJ1-5

CDR3aa: CSVETTSVGVGQFF
CDR3nt: TGCAGCGTTGAAACCACGTCGGTGGGGGTCGGGCAGTTCTTC
abundance: NA
d_gene: NA
v_gene: TRBV29-1
j_gene: TRBJ2-1

CDR3aa: CASSVDRWDTQYF
CDR3nt: TGTGCCAGCAGTGTCGACCGGTGGGATACGCAGTATTTT
abundance: NA
d_gene: NA
v_gene: TRBV6-1
j_gene: TRBJ2-3

CDR3aa: CASSDAGPQHF
CDR3nt: TGTGCCAGCAGTGATGCCGGGCCCCAGCATTTT
abundance: NA
d_gene: NA
v_gene: TRBV25-1
j_gene: TRBJ1-5

CDR3aa: CAGARGGRGMYEQYF
CDR3nt: TGTGCCGGCGCGAGAGGCGGCAGGGGGATGTACGAGCAGTACTTC
abundance: NA
d_gene: TRBD1
v_gene: TRBV5-6
j_gene: TRBJ2-7

CDR3aa: CASSDREYNEQFF
CDR3nt: TGTGCCAGCAGTGACAGGGAATACAATGAGCAGTTCTTC
abundance: NA
d_gene: NA
v_gene: TRBV2
j_gene: TRBJ2-1

CDR3aa: CAWSAGGSTDTQYF
CDR3nt: TGTGCCTGGAGTGCCGGGGGCAGCACAGATACGCAGTATTTT
abundance: NA
d_gene: NA
v_gene: TRBV30
j_gene: TRBJ2-3

CDR3aa: CASSLNGGPIGELFF
CDR3nt: TGTGCCAGCAGCTTAAACGGGGGTCCCATCGGGGAGCTGTTTTTT
abundance: NA
d_gene: NA
v_gene: TRBV7-3
j_gene: TRBJ2-2

CDR3aa: CASSTRRGEAEAFF
CDR3nt: TGTGCCAGCTCCACCAGAAGGGGGGAGGCTGAAGCTTTCTTT
abundance: once
d_gene: NA
v_gene: TRBV18
j_gene: TRBJ1-1

CDR3aa: CASRGDYNSYNEQFF
CDR3nt: TGTGCCAGCAGGGGGGACTATAACTCCTACAATGAGCAGTTCTTC
abundance: NA
d_gene: TRBD2
v_gene: TRBV6-1
j_gene: TRBJ2-1

CDR3aa: CATSGPQQDLNNEKLFF
CDR3nt: TGTGCCACCAGCGGCCCCCAACAGGACCTGAATAATGAAAAACTGTTTTTT
abundance: NA
d_gene: NA
v_gene: TRBV15
j_gene: TRBJ1-4

CDR3aa: CASSKSVFRGVGANVLTF
CDR3nt: TGTGCCAGCAGCAAAAGCGTTTTTCGGGGGGTTGGGGCCAACGTCCTGACTTTC
abundance: NA
d_gene: TRBD2
v_gene: TRBV14
j_gene: TRBJ2-6